This TCR beta chain emerged from a study of CD8+CD57+ T cells in acquired aplastic anemia. Study-wide background: The average for DNA from sorted CD4+ and CD8+ cells was roughly 3 ug.

TCR beta VDJ and CDR3 were profiled, and genomic DNA was the template. TCRdb analysed the reads with MiXCR anew, one entry per CDR3 protein. This sample carries 300,000 or so distinct CDR3 sequences, 45% to 65% of them seen once, and the ten largest clones take roughly 8%. Study-level findings and limits: Between patients and controls, some 31 CD8+ CDR3 sequences were found in common. Between the patient and control groups, CD8+ Simpson's diversity did not differ significantly.

CDR3 size: 16 residues. A remark on this clonotype: Its target is unknown. A much larger clonotype is one base distant, so this may be a read error.

The sequence came from a human donor with severe aplastic anemia or a healthy control (not recorded which). The V call is TRBV12-3 or TRBV12-4, the J call TRBJ2-2; 10 bases align to TRBD1. Specimen: sorted CD4+, CD8+, or CD8+CD57+ T cells (not recorded which) from PBMCs. The CDR3 region is CASSSRQGANTGELSF. The CDR3 nucleotides read TGTGCCAGCAGTTCCAGACAGGGGGCGAACACCGGGGAGCTGTCTTTT.